This T cell receptor beta chain was sequenced during a study of CD8 T cells in ankylosing spondylitis. Regarding the study as a whole: Significant enrichment of disease-linked clones was reportedly seen in matched ankylosing spondylitis synovial fluid. A motif of several highly homologous TCR beta variants was seen as apparently characteristic of ankylosing spondylitis blood.

In its sample, this clonotype was seen a few times. The antigen is undetermined. A quantitative 5'-RACE method, one with molecular barcodes, was used to make TCR beta libraries. Each CDR3 protein is one row after TCRdb ran MiXCR on the 5' RACE reads. Of roughly 150,000 distinct CDR3 sequences detected, 25% to 35% appear once; the ten largest clones hold approximately 5.9%. The CDR3 loop spans 14 amino acids. CDR1 and CDR2 (germline): DFQATT, SNEGSKA (reference sequence). Trimming cost V 6 bases and J 1 base; bases outside gene matches: 4. The J gene is TRBJ2-5, the V gene TRBV20-1, with 11 bases that match TRBD2. This receptor was identified in a male donor with ankylosing spondylitis. The sample consisted of synovial fluid, either unsorted or a sorted T cell fraction (not recorded which). The CDR3 nucleotides are TGCAGTGCCCAAGGACTAGCGGGCCAAGAGACCCAGTACTTC. This encodes CSAQGLAGQETQYF.